This T cell receptor beta chain is drawn from a study of patients and donors after allogeneic stem cell transplantation. The V segment lost 7 bases and the J segment 3 bases; nucleotides outside the gene matches: 4. The CDR3 contains 14 residues. Germline V CDR1 and CDR2: SQVTM, ANQGSEA. TCRdb recomputed calls from the RT-PCR reads with MiXCR, one row per CDR3 protein. The sample comprises approximately 200,000 distinct CDR3 sequences, 13% to 15% of which are singletons, and approximately 10% rests with the top ten. This clonotype was detected many times. Input material: blood, either unsorted or a sorted T cell fraction (not recorded which). This chain uses TRBV29-1 with TRBJ2-1, with 12 bases that match TRBD2. This TCR was sampled from a human donor who was either an allogeneic HSCT recipient or a stem cell or donor lymphocyte infusion donor (not recorded which). It is not recorded whose cells these are; they may come from a transplant donor. The CDR3 DNA is TGCAGCGCCCGACTAGCGGGAGACTACAATGAGCAGTTCTTC. Encoded protein: CSARLAGDYNEQFF.